This T cell receptor beta chain was identified in a study of T cells in Graves' hyperthyroidism and ophthalmopathy. Study-wide points: Patients with ophthalmopathy were separated from those with stable hyperthyroidism by a 13 V-J model. Expanded thyroid clonotypes (above 0.001) were mostly also found in blood.

Remarks on this clonotype: What it recognizes is unknown.

TCR beta CDR3 region amplification was performed from RNA transcripts. First-round RT-PCR with HTBI primers amplified the TCR CDR3 region. TCRdb recomputed calls from the multiplex PCR reads with MiXCR, one row per CDR3 protein. Found here are 500,000 to 600,000 distinct CDR3 sequences, more than 45% of them singletons; the top ten hold more than 7.5%. Patients were aged 18 to 65, had disease duration under 2 months, and had newly diagnosed hyperthyroidism. Diagnoses were made from clinical symptoms, serum measures (thyroxine and TRAb), thyroid ultrasound and orbital computed tomography. The CDR3 is made up of 15 amino acids. Trimming at V came to 7 bases and at J to 7 bases, leaving 13 bases not matched to a gene. The germline V gene has CDR1 SSHAT and CDR2 FNYEAQ (reference sequence).

This sequence originates from a woman younger than 35 with Graves' hyperthyroidism. The chain is built from TRBV7-7 and TRBJ1-1; 9 nucleotides match TRBD1. The sample consisted of peripheral blood or thyroid tissue (not recorded which). Written as DNA, the CDR3 is TGTGCCAGCACCACCCGGGACAGGGACTACAATGAAGCTTTCTTT. This translates into CASTTRDRDYNEAFF.